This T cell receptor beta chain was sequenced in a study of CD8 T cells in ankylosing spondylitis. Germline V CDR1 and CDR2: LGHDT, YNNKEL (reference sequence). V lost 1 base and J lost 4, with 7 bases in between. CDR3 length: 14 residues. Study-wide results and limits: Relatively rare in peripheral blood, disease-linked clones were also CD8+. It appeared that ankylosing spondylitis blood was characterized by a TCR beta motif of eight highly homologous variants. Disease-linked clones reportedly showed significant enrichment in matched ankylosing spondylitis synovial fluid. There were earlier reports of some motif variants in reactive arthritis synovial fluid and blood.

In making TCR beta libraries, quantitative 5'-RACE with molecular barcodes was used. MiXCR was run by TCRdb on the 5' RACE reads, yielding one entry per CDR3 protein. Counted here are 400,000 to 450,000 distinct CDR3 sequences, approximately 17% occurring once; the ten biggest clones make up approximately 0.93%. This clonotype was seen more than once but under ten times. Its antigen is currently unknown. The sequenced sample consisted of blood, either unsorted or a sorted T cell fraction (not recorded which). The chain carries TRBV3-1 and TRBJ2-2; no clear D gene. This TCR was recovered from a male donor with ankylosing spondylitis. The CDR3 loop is CASSQVAGTGELFF. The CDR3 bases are TGTGCCAGCAGCCAAGTGGCCGGCACCGGGGAGCTGTTTTTT.